This is a list of T cell receptor beta chains from one sample in a study of a mutant IDH1 vaccine in newly diagnosed glioma. Measured with immunoSEQ multiplex PCR; TCRdb has only the in-frame clones, and not every one. The sample holds 25,000 to 35,000 clones, over 75% seen once. These TCRs' antigens remain unknown. The starting material was PBMCs, obtained from a glioma patient whose treatment included an IDH1 peptide vaccine. The receptor source for this set is a middle-aged man with glioma. Both conserved end residues are part of each CDR3. Each record gives: V gene, D gene, clone size, J gene, CDR3 protein, CDR3 DNA. A D gene is named only where the DNA matches it firmly. The listing skips clone size in some rows; elsewhere it reads once, few, many or a size class.

V gene: TRBV4-3
D gene: -
clone size: few
J gene: TRBJ1-2
CDR3 protein: CASSQERWGDRYGYTF
CDR3 DNA: TGCGCCAGCAGCCAAGAGCGTTGGGGGGACCGCTATGGCTACACCTTC

V gene: TRBV5-1
D gene: TRBD2
clone size: once
J gene: TRBJ2-3
CDR3 protein: CASSLEASGGAWDTQYF
CDR3 DNA: TGCGCCAGCAGCTTGGAGGCTAGCGGGGGGGCCTGGGATACGCAGTATTTT

V gene: TRBV30
D gene: TRBD1
clone size: once
J gene: TRBJ1-5
CDR3 protein: CAWAQGRRNQPQHF
CDR3 DNA: TGTGCCTGGGCACAGGGGCGACGCAATCAGCCCCAGCATTTT

V gene: TRBV6-6
D gene: TRBD2
clone size: -
J gene: TRBJ2-7
CDR3 protein: CASSYGTRREQYF
CDR3 DNA: TGTGCCAGCAGTTACGGGACTAGAAGGGAGCAGTACTTC

V gene: TRBV27
D gene: TRBD2
clone size: -
J gene: TRBJ2-3
CDR3 protein: CASSLSPSVAGELDTQYF
CDR3 DNA: TGTGCCAGCAGTTTATCCCCCTCCGTAGCGGGGGAGCTAGATACGCAGTATTTT

V gene: TRBV28
D gene: TRBD1
clone size: -
J gene: TRBJ1-1
CDR3 protein: CASSSPGQGDTEAFF
CDR3 DNA: TGTGCCAGCAGTTCCCCCGGACAGGGGGACACTGAAGCTTTCTTT

V gene: TRBV19
D gene: -
clone size: -
J gene: TRBJ1-1
CDR3 protein: CASSTYPKGGNTEAFF
CDR3 DNA: TGTGCCAGTAGTACGTACCCAAAGGGGGGGAACACTGAAGCTTTCTTT

V gene: TRBV7-3
D gene: TRBD2
clone size: -
J gene: TRBJ2-1
CDR3 protein: CASSLNGLAVIGEQFF
CDR3 DNA: TGTGCCAGCAGCCTTAACGGACTAGCGGTTATCGGTGAGCAGTTCTTC

V gene: TRBV7-9
D gene: TRBD2
clone size: once
J gene: TRBJ2-7
CDR3 protein: CASSFGLRLAGGNSYEQYF
CDR3 DNA: TGTGCCAGCAGCTTTGGGTTGAGGTTAGCGGGAGGTAACTCCTACGAGCAGTACTTC

V gene: TRBV6-5
D gene: TRBD1
clone size: -
J gene: TRBJ1-1
CDR3 protein: CASAKDRGLDTEAFF
CDR3 DNA: TGTGCCAGCGCTAAGGACAGGGGGCTTGACACTGAAGCTTTCTTT

V gene: TRBV10-3
D gene: -
clone size: -
J gene: TRBJ1-3
CDR3 protein: CAISESVAESGNTIYF
CDR3 DNA: TGTGCCATCAGTGAGTCCGTTGCGGAGTCTGGAAACACCATATATTTT

V gene: TRBV7-2
D gene: TRBD1
clone size: -
J gene: TRBJ1-2
CDR3 protein: CANGQGAFNYGYTF
CDR3 DNA: TGTGCCAACGGACAGGGGGCGTTTAACTATGGCTACACCTTC

V gene: TRBV19
D gene: -
clone size: -
J gene: TRBJ1-5
CDR3 protein: CASSTTGGNQPQHF
CDR3 DNA: TGTGCCAGTAGTACGACAGGCGGCAATCAGCCCCAGCATTTT

V gene: TRBV14
D gene: -
clone size: -
J gene: TRBJ1-6
CDR3 protein: CASSQGPTVRLHF
CDR3 DNA: TGTGCCAGCAGCCAAGGACCCACGGTTCGCCTCCACTTT

V gene: TRBV6-6
D gene: -
clone size: -
J gene: TRBJ2-2
CDR3 protein: CASSYGLFF
CDR3 DNA: TGTGCCAGCAGCTACGGGCTGTTTTTT

V gene: TRBV13
D gene: TRBD1
clone size: -
J gene: TRBJ2-5
CDR3 protein: CASSQGQLQETQYF
CDR3 DNA: TGTGCCAGCAGCCAGGGACAGTTACAAGAGACCCAGTACTTC

V gene: TRBV29-1
D gene: TRBD1
clone size: -
J gene: TRBJ2-3
CDR3 protein: CSVRQGADTQYF
CDR3 DNA: TGCAGCGTTCGGCAGGGGGCAGATACGCAGTATTTT

V gene: TRBV21-1
D gene: -
clone size: -
J gene: TRBJ1-6
CDR3 protein: CASTGDRANSPLHF
CDR3 DNA: TGTGCCAGCACCGGGGACAGGGCTAATTCACCCCTCCACTTT

V gene: TRBV5-6
D gene: -
clone size: -
J gene: TRBJ1-1
CDR3 protein: CASSLWGAEAFF
CDR3 DNA: TGTGCCAGCAGCTTGTGGGGGGCTGAAGCTTTCTTT

V gene: TRBV10-1
D gene: -
clone size: -
J gene: TRBJ2-1
CDR3 protein: CASRQDRNSYNEQFF
CDR3 DNA: TGCGCCAGCAGACAGGACAGAAATTCCTACAATGAGCAGTTCTTC

V gene: TRBV29-1
D gene: -
clone size: once
J gene: TRBJ1-1
CDR3 protein: CSVEDGRNTEAFF
CDR3 DNA: TGCAGCGTTGAAGACGGGAGGAACACTGAAGCTTTCTTT

V gene: TRBV5-1
D gene: TRBD1
clone size: -
J gene: TRBJ1-5
CDR3 protein: CASSPGQVSNQPQHF
CDR3 DNA: TGCGCCAGCAGCCCGGGACAGGTTAGCAATCAGCCCCAGCATTTT

V gene: TRBV27
D gene: -
clone size: -
J gene: TRBJ2-7
CDR3 protein: CASSFVITGANEQYF
CDR3 DNA: TGTGCCAGCAGTTTTGTAATAACGGGGGCGAACGAGCAGTACTTC

V gene: TRBV5-1
D gene: -
clone size: -
J gene: TRBJ2-1
CDR3 protein: CASSISGTGGDEQFF
CDR3 DNA: TGCGCCAGCAGCATCTCCGGGACCGGCGGGGATGAGCAGTTCTTC

V gene: TRBV28
D gene: TRBD1
clone size: -
J gene: TRBJ1-2
CDR3 protein: CASSSPRGQIGYTF
CDR3 DNA: TGTGCCAGCAGTTCGCCCAGGGGGCAGATTGGCTACACCTTC

V gene: TRBV6-5
D gene: TRBD1
clone size: once
J gene: TRBJ2-1
CDR3 protein: CASTPRGQNSNEQFF
CDR3 DNA: TGTGCCAGCACCCCCAGGGGGCAGAACTCGAATGAGCAGTTCTTC

V gene: TRBV25-1
D gene: -
clone size: -
J gene: TRBJ1-4
CDR3 protein: CASSEWGGANEKLFF
CDR3 DNA: TGTGCCAGCAGTGAATGGGGAGGGGCTAATGAAAAACTGTTTTTT

V gene: TRBV4-1
D gene: TRBD2
clone size: -
J gene: TRBJ2-3
CDR3 protein: CASRGAAGRGASGRADADTQYF
CDR3 DNA: TGCGCCAGCAGAGGGGCGGCCGGGCGCGGGGCTAGCGGGAGGGCGGATGCAGATACGCAGTATTTT

V gene: TRBV29-1
D gene: -
clone size: few
J gene: TRBJ2-1
CDR3 protein: CSERSYNEQFF
CDR3 DNA: TGCAGCGAGCGCTCTTACAATGAGCAGTTCTTC

V gene: TRBV7-2
D gene: -
clone size: -
J gene: TRBJ1-3
CDR3 protein: CASSLDPPETIYF
CDR3 DNA: TGTGCCAGCAGCTTAGACCCACCAGAGACCATATATTTT

V gene: TRBV6-5
D gene: TRBD1
clone size: -
J gene: TRBJ1-1
CDR3 protein: CASRGQAVLNTEAFF
CDR3 DNA: TGTGCCAGCAGGGGACAGGCGGTTTTGAACACTGAAGCTTTCTTT

V gene: TRBV6-4
D gene: -
clone size: -
J gene: TRBJ2-2
CDR3 protein: CASSDSSGTGELFF
CDR3 DNA: TGTGCCAGCAGTGACTCTAGCGGCACCGGGGAGCTGTTTTTT

V gene: TRBV9
D gene: -
clone size: -
J gene: TRBJ2-1
CDR3 protein: CASSVAGPSSYNEQFF
CDR3 DNA: TGTGCCAGCAGCGTAGCAGGGCCGAGCTCCTACAATGAGCAGTTCTTC

V gene: TRBV4-2
D gene: -
clone size: -
J gene: TRBJ1-5
CDR3 protein: CASSQDWGAPQHF
CDR3 DNA: TGTGCCAGCAGCCAAGATTGGGGAGCGCCCCAGCATTTT

V gene: TRBV5-6
D gene: -
clone size: -
J gene: TRBJ1-1
CDR3 protein: CASSLEGTRNTEAFF
CDR3 DNA: TGTGCCAGCAGCTTGGAAGGGACGAGGAACACTGAAGCTTTCTTT

V gene: TRBV2
D gene: -
clone size: -
J gene: TRBJ1-1
CDR3 protein: CASIEGRLTEAFF
CDR3 DNA: TGTGCCAGCATCGAGGGTAGGTTAACTGAAGCTTTCTTT

V gene: TRBV5-1
D gene: -
clone size: -
J gene: TRBJ1-6
CDR3 protein: CASRQRVSNNSPLHF
CDR3 DNA: TGCGCCAGCAGGCAGAGGGTGTCGAATAATTCACCCCTCCACTTT

V gene: TRBV4-1
D gene: -
clone size: once
J gene: TRBJ1-4
CDR3 protein: CASSRTVGRLFF
CDR3 DNA: TGCGCCAGCAGCCGGACCGTTGGTAGACTGTTTTTT

V gene: TRBV28
D gene: -
clone size: -
J gene: TRBJ2-5
CDR3 protein: CASSFHGTSYF
CDR3 DNA: TGTGCCAGCAGTTTCCACGGAACTTCGTACTTC

V gene: TRBV30
D gene: -
clone size: -
J gene: TRBJ1-6
CDR3 protein: CAWSGDGAPNNSPLHF
CDR3 DNA: TGTGCCTGGAGTGGGGACGGGGCTCCGAATAATTCACCCCTCCACTTT

V gene: TRBV30
D gene: TRBD1
clone size: few
J gene: TRBJ1-3
CDR3 protein: CAWSVQGASGNTIYF
CDR3 DNA: TGTGCCTGGAGTGTTCAGGGGGCTTCTGGAAACACCATATATTTT

V gene: TRBV5-4
D gene: -
clone size: -
J gene: TRBJ1-2
CDR3 protein: CASSSIERFPYGYTF
CDR3 DNA: TGTGCCAGCAGCTCCATAGAAAGATTCCCTTATGGCTACACCTTC

V gene: TRBV6-6
D gene: -
clone size: -
J gene: TRBJ2-7
CDR3 protein: CASLQGQDYEQYF
CDR3 DNA: TGTGCCAGTCTACAGGGTCAAGATTACGAGCAGTACTTC

V gene: TRBV7-9
D gene: -
clone size: -
J gene: TRBJ1-1
CDR3 protein: CASSLVGITEAFF
CDR3 DNA: TGTGCCAGCAGCTTAGTCGGAATCACTGAAGCTTTCTTT

V gene: TRBV18
D gene: -
clone size: -
J gene: TRBJ1-1
CDR3 protein: CASSPAGPETEAFF
CDR3 DNA: TGTGCCAGCTCACCCGCGGGGCCGGAGACTGAAGCTTTCTTT

V gene: TRBV28
D gene: -
clone size: -
J gene: TRBJ1-5
CDR3 protein: CASSLDSYQPQHF
CDR3 DNA: TGTGCCAGCAGTTTGGACAGCTATCAGCCCCAGCATTTT

V gene: TRBV5-5
D gene: -
clone size: -
J gene: TRBJ2-7
CDR3 protein: CASSLSLTYEQYF
CDR3 DNA: TGTGCCAGCAGCTTGTCACTTACCTACGAGCAGTACTTC

V gene: TRBV7-8
D gene: -
clone size: -
J gene: TRBJ2-7
CDR3 protein: CASSFFLASAYEQYF
CDR3 DNA: TGTGCCAGCAGCTTTTTTCTAGCCTCGGCCTACGAGCAGTACTTC

V gene: TRBV2
D gene: -
clone size: -
J gene: TRBJ2-7
CDR3 protein: CASSDPVGGSYEQYF
CDR3 DNA: TGTGCCAGCAGTGACCCCGTTGGAGGATCCTACGAGCAGTACTTC

V gene: TRBV28
D gene: -
clone size: -
J gene: TRBJ2-2
CDR3 protein: CASTNDWVAGELFF
CDR3 DNA: TGTGCCAGCACCAACGATTGGGTAGCCGGGGAGCTGTTTTTT

V gene: TRBV15
D gene: -
clone size: -
J gene: TRBJ1-5
CDR3 protein: CATSGRAGWTQPQHF
CDR3 DNA: TGTGCCACCAGCGGCCGGGCAGGGTGGACTCAGCCCCAGCATTTT

V gene: TRBV28
D gene: -
clone size: -
J gene: TRBJ1-2
CDR3 protein: CASSLDSRHYGYTF
CDR3 DNA: TGTGCCAGCAGCCTGGACAGCCGTCACTATGGCTACACCTTC

V gene: TRBV7-6
D gene: TRBD1
clone size: -
J gene: TRBJ1-2
CDR3 protein: CASSLGRTGLDSYTF
CDR3 DNA: TGTGCCAGCAGCTTAGGCAGGACAGGGCTGGATAGCTACACCTTC

V gene: TRBV5-1
D gene: TRBD2
clone size: -
J gene: TRBJ2-5
CDR3 protein: CASSLGLAGGGETQYF
CDR3 DNA: TGCGCCAGCAGCTTGGGACTAGCGGGCGGGGGAGAGACCCAGTACTTC